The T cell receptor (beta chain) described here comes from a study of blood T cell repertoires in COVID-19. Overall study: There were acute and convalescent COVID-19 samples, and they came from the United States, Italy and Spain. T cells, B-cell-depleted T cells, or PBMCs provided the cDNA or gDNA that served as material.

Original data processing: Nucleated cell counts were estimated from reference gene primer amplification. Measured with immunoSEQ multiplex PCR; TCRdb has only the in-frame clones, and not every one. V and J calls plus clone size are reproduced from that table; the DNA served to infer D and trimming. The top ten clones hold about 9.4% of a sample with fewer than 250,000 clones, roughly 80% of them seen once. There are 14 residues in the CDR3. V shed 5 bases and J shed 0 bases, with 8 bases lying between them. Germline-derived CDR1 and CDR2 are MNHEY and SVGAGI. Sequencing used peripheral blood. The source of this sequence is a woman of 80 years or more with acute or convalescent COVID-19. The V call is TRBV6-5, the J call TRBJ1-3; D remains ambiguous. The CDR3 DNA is TGTGCCAGCAGTCCAAGCCGCTCTGGAAACACCATATATTTT. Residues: CASSPSRSGNTIYF.